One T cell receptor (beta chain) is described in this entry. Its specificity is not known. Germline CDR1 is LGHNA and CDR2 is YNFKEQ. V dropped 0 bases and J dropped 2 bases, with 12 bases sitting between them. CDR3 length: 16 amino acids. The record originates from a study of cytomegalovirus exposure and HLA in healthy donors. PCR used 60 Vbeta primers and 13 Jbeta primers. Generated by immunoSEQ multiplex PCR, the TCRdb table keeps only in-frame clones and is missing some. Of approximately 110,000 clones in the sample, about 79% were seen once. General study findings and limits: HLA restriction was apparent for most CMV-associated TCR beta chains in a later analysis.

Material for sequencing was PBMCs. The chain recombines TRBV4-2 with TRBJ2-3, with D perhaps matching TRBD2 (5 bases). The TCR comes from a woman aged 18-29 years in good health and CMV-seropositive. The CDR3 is CASSQDASWNTDTQYF. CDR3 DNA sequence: TGTGCCAGCAGCCAAGACGCTAGCTGGAACACAGATACGCAGTATTTT.